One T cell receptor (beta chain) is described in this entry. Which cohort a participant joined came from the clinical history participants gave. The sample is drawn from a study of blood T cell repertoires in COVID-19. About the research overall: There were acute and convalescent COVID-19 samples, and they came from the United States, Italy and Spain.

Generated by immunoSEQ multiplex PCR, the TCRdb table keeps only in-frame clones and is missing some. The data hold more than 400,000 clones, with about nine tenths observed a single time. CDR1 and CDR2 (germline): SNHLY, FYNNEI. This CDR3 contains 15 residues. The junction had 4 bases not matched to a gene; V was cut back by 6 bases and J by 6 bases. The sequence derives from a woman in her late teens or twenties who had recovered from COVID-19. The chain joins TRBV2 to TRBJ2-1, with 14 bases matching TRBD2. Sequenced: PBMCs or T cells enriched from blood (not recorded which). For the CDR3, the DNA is TGTGCCAGCAGACACGGGACTAGCGGGGGCAATGAGCAGTTCTTC. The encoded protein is CASRHGTSGGNEQFF. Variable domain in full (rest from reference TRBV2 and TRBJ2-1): EPEVTQTPSHQVTQMGQEVILRCVPISNHLYFYWYRQILGQKVEFLVSFYNNEISEKSEIFDDQFSVERPDGSNFTLKIRSTKLEDSAMYFCASRHGTSGGNEQFFGPGTRLTVL.